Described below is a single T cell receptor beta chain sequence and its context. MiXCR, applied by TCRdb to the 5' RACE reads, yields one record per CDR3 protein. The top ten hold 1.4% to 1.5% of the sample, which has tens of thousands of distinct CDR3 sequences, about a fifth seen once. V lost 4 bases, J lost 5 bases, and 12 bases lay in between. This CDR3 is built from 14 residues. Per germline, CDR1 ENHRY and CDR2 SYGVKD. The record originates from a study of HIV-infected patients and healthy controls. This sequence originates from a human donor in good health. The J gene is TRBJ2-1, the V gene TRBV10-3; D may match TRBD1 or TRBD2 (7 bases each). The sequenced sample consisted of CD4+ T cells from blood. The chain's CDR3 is CAISGQGGDNEQFF. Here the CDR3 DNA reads TGTGCCATCAGTGGACAGGGAGGGGACAATGAGCAGTTCTTC.